The clone carrying this T cell receptor (beta chain) is called medium-sized based on its frequency. This record belongs to a study of T cell clusters in autoimmune cytopenias. TRB rearrangements were amplified by touch-down multiplex PCR with mixed TRB-A/B primers. TCRdb derives one entry per CDR3 protein from the multiplex PCR reads, leaving out DNA. The repertoire table contains around 2,000 distinct CDR3 sequences. The germline gives CDR1 MNHEY, CDR2 SVGEGT. The CDR3 spans 16 residues. Each sample's input was 250 to 300 ng genomic DNA, 38,000 or so genome equivalents. The same sample was also used in a study of T cell repertoires in aging, cancer and after chemotherapy.

This chain joins TRBV6-2 or TRBV6-3 and TRBJ2-3; TCRdb's D call of TRBD2 is untestable without DNA. The source of this sequence is a human donor in good health. Sequencing input: peripheral blood. CDR3 amino acids: CASSYDPQAHTDTQYF.